This TCR beta chain was profiled in a study of molecular identifiers for immune sequencing clone quantification. Overall study results and limits: One cell's worth of spiked Jurkat TCR RNA was reportedly detectable among about a million naive cells.

In its sample, this clonotype was seen many times. What it recognizes is unknown. TCRdb redid the calling of the PCR reads with MiXCR, one entry per CDR3 protein. Among tens of thousands of distinct CDR3 sequences listed, 15% to 20% were seen once. Naive CD8 T cells were FACS-sorted by CD8+CD4-CCR7+CD45RA+ markers. Germline CDR1 SEHNR, CDR2 FQNEAQ (reference sequence). This CDR3 comprises 14 residues. V was cut by 5 bases and J by 6 bases, with 13 bases left in between. The TCR sequence derives from a human donor in good health. Some libraries in this study had Jurkat cell RNA spiked in. The chain combines TRBV7-9 with TRBJ2-2, with D perhaps TRBD1 (5 bases). Sequencing input: naive CD8+ T cells from blood, with Jurkat cell RNA spiked in. The sample's subset: FACS-sorted CD8+CD4-CCR7+CD45RA+ naive T cells. CDR3 DNA: TGTGCCAGCAGCACTCCCAGGGTCTCCGGGGAGCTGTTTTTT. Protein sequence: CASSTPRVSGELFF.